This T cell receptor (beta chain) was found in a study of cytomegalovirus exposure and HLA in healthy donors. Overall study context: The 120 validation repertoires and the approximately 670 first-cohort repertoires shared a platform, a later analysis reported. Study findings and constraints: The tendency of first-cohort TCR clusters to co-occur in the 120 or so validation repertoires was the finding of a later analysis. In vitro experiments confirmed that three CMV-associated chains were specific for CMV antigens. The study listed roughly 150 cytomegalovirus-associated TCR beta chains.

The sample holds a few counts of this clone. The antigen remains undetermined. Measured with immunoSEQ multiplex PCR; TCRdb has only the in-frame clones, and not every one. Counted here are some 210,000 clones, around 87% occurring once; the ten biggest clones make up 1.5% to 2.5%. The CDR3 consists of 14 residues. V was pared by 7 bases and J by 4 bases, with 8 bases of the junction left unmatched. Germline-derived CDR1 and CDR2 are MNHEY and SVGAGI. Specimen: PBMCs. This chain joins TRBV6-5 and TRBJ1-2, with 8 bases that match TRBD1. The origin of this receptor is a woman under 30 in good health and CMV-seropositive. CDR3 nucleotide sequence: TGTGCCAGCAAAAAGACAGGGGATAGCTATGGCTACACCTTC. This encodes CASKKTGDSYGYTF.